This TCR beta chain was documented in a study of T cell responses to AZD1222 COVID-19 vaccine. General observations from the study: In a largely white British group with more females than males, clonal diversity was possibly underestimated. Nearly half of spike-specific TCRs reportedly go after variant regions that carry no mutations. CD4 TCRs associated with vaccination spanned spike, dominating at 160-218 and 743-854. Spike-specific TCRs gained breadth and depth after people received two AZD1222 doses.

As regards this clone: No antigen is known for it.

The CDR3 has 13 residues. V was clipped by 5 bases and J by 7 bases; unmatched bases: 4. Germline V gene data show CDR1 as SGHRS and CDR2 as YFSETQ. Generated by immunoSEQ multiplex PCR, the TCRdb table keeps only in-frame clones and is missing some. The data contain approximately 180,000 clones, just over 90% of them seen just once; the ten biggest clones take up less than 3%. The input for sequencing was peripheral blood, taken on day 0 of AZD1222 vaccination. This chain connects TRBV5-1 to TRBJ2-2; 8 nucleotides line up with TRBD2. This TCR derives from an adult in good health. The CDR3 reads CASRWSGSGELFF. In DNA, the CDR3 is TGCGCCAGCAGGTGGAGCGGGAGCGGGGAGCTGTTTTTT.